One sample yielded the 9 T cell receptor beta chains listed below, sequenced in a study of blood T cells in healthy people across ages. Using a J-beta primer mix together with a sample-barcoded 5' primer, a second PCR was run for roughly 6 to 11 cycles. MiXCR was run by TCRdb on the 5' RACE reads, yielding one entry per CDR3 protein. The sample consists of some 1.4 million distinct CDR3 sequences, around two fifths of them appearing once. Sequenced: blood. The receptors stem from a woman aged 18-35 years in good health.

The chain is built from TRBV9 and TRBJ2-3; D is undetermined. Germline lookup yields CDR1 SGDLS and CDR2 YYNGEE. V lost 3 bases, J lost 4 bases, and 6 bases lay in between. CDR3 length: 12 amino acids. The CDR3 is CASSAEPDTQYF. The CDR3, as DNA: TGTGCCAGCAGCGCCGAGCCAGATACGCAGTATTTT.

The rearrangement links TRBV7-2 to TRBJ1-2; TRBD1 agrees at 9 bases. The CDR3 consists of 18 residues. CDR1 and CDR2 (germline): SGHTA, FQGNSA. Unmatched junction bases numbered 12, after V lost 4 bases and J lost 0 bases. The CDR3, as DNA: TGTGCCAGCAGCTCCCCGGGACAGGGAAAACAAACTAACTATGGCTACACCTTC. Translated: CASSSPGQGKQTNYGYTF.

Of note for this clonotype: This may arise from a read error, as a much more abundant clone is one base away. V usage is TRBV2 and J usage is TRBJ2-1; 8 bases are shared with TRBD1. CDR1 and CDR2 from the germline V gene are SNHLY and FYNNEI. J gave up 4 bases and V 7 bases, and 3 bases lay outside the gene matches. The CDR3 is 13 amino acids. CDR3 DNA: TGTGCCAGCACCCGGGACAGGTACAATGAGCAGTTCTTC. Translation: CASTRDRYNEQFF.

This chain joins TRBV2 and TRBJ2-1, with D possibly matching TRBD2 (6 bases). The V end was cut by 6 bases, the J end by 4 bases, with 16 bases between. Germline CDR1 reads SNHLY; CDR2 reads FYNNEI. The CDR3 loop spans 15 amino acids. The CDR3 sequence is CASSESASAYNEQFF. In DNA, the CDR3 is TGTGCCAGCAGCGAGAGTGCTAGCGCATACAATGAGCAGTTCTTC.

This rearrangement joins TRBV7-2 to TRBJ2-7; a possible D gene is TRBD1 (5 bases). The CDR3 sequence is 14 residues long. The V gene's germline CDR1 is SGHTA and CDR2 FQGNSA. V was trimmed by 5 bases and J by 2 bases, leaving 13 bases between them. As DNA, the CDR3 is TGTGCCAGCAGCCCGACGTGGGGCCCCTACGAGCAGTACTTC. Protein: CASSPTWGPYEQYF.

V gene TRBV6-8 combines with J gene TRBJ1-1; D remains ambiguous. Germline CDR1 is MNHGY and CDR2 is SAAAGT. The V gene lost 9 bases and the J gene lost 4 bases, with 9 bases spanning the gap. The CDR3 loop spans 11 amino acids. This CDR3 reads CARGSCTEAFF. As DNA, the CDR3 is TGTGCCAGAGGATCTTGCACTGAAGCTTTCTTT.

The genes are TRBV18 and TRBJ1-6, with D possibly being TRBD1 (6 bases). The ends were cut back, 0 bases at V and 2 bases at J, with 11 bases in the middle. CDR1 is KGHSH, CDR2 LQKENI, per germline. The CDR3 totals 17 residues. The CDR3 bases are TGTGCCAGCTCACCACCGGCCAGGGACACCTATAATTCACCCCTCCACTTT. Its translation: CASSPPARDTYNSPLHF.

Ten or more counts support this clonotype. The CDR3, as DNA: TGCGCCAGCAGTGACAGGAGCTCCTACAATGAGCAGTTCTTC. Its translation: CASSDRSSYNEQFF. This sequence joins TRBV5-1 and TRBJ2-1; TRBD1 might be the D (6 bases). Trimming left V 5 bases short and J 0 bases short, with 9 bases between. Germline assignment: CDR1 SGHRS and CDR2 YFSETQ. The CDR3 sequence is 14 residues long.

Regarding this clonotype: This may arise from a read error, as a much more abundant clone is one base away. CDR3 coding DNA: TGTGCCAGCAGAAAGACTGGCTACGAGCAGTACTTC. It yields the protein CASRKTGYEQYF. V gene TRBV12-3 or TRBV12-4 combines with J gene TRBJ2-7, with unresolved D. This CDR3 comprises 12 residues. V was shortened by 6 bases and J by 3 bases, with 9 bases between the two germline ends.